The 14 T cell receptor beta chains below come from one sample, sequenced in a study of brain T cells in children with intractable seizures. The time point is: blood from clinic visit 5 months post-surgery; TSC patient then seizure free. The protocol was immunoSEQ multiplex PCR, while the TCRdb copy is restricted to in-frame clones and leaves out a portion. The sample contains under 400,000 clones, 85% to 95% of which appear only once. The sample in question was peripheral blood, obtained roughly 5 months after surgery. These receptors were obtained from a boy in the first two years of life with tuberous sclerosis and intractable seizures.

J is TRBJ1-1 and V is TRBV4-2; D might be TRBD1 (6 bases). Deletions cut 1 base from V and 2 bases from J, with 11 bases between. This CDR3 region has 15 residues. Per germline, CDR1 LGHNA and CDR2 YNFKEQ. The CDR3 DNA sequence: TGTGCCAGCAGCCAAGGAAGGACAGCAAACACTGAAGCTTTCTTT. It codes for CASSQGRTANTEAFF.

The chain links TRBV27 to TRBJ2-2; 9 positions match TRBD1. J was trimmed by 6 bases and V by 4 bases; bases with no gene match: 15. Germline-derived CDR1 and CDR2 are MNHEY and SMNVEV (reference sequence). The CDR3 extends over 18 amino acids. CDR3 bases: TGTGCCAGCAGTTCCTTAGTCCACAGGGGGCGTATGGCCGGGGAGCTGTTTTTT. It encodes CASSSLVHRGRMAGELFF.

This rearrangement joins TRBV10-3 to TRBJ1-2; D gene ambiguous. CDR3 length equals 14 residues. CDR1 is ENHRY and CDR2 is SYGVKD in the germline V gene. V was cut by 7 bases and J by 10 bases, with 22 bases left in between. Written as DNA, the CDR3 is TGTGCCATCATGGATAACCAGGCGGAGAGTGTCTACACCTTC. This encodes CAIMDNQAESVYTF.

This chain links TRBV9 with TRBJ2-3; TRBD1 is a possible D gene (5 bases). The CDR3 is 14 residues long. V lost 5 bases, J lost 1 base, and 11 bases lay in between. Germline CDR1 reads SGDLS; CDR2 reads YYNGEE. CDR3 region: CASSGATRTDTQYF. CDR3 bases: TGTGCCAGCAGTGGGGCTACTCGCACAGATACGCAGTATTTT.

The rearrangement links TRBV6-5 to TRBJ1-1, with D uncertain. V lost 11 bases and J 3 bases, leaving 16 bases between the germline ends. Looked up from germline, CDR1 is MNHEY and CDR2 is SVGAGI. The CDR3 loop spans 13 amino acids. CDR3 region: CASSPGSYTEAFF. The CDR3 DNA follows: TGTGCCTCATCGCCGGGCAGTTACACTGAAGCTTTCTTT.

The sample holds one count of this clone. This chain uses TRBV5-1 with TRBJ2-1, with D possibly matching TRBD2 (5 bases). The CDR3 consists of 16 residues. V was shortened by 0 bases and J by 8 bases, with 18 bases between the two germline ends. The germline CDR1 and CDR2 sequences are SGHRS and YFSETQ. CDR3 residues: CASSLGTGSKTHEQFF. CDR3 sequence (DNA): TGCGCCAGCAGCTTGGGAACGGGGTCAAAAACCCATGAGCAGTTCTTC.

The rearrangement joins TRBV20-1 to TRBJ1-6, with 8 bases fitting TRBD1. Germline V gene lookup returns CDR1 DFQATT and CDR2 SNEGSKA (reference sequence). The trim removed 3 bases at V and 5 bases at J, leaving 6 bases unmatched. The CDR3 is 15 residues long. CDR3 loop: CSASRTGYNNSPLHF. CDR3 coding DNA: TGCAGTGCTAGTAGGACAGGGTACAATAATTCACCCCTCCACTTT.

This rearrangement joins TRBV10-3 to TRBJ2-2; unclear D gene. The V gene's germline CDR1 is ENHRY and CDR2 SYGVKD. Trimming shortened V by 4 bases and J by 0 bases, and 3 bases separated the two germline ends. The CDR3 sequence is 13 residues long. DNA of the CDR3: TGTGCCATCAGTGTCCCGAACACCGGGGAGCTGTTTTTT. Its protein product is CAISVPNTGELFF.

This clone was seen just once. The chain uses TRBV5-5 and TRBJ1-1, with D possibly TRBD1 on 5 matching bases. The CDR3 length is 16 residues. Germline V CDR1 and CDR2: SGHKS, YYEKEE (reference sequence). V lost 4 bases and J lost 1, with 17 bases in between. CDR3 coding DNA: TGTGCCAGCAGCATCCCTCCGGGGGGGTCGAACACTGAAGCTTTCTTT. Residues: CASSIPPGGSNTEAFF.

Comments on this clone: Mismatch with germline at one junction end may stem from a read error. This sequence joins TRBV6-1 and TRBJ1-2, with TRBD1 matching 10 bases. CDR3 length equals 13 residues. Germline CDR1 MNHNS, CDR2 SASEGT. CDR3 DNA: TGTGCCAGCAGTGAATGGGACAGGGGCATCGGGGCCTTC. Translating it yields CASSEWDRGIGAF.

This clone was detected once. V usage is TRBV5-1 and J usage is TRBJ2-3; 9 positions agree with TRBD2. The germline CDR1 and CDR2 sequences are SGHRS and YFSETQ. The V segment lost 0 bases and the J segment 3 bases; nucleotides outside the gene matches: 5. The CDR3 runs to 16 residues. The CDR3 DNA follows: TGCGCCAGCAGCTTGGTGGTAGCGGGGGAGACAGATACGCAGTATTTT. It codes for CASSLVVAGETDTQYF. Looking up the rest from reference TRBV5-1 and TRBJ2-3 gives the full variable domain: KAGVTQTPRYLIKTRGQQVTLSCSPISGHRSVSWYQQTPGQGLQFLFEYFSETQRNKGNFPGRFSGRQFSNSRSEMNVSTLELGDSALYLCASSLVVAGETDTQYFGPGTRLTVL.

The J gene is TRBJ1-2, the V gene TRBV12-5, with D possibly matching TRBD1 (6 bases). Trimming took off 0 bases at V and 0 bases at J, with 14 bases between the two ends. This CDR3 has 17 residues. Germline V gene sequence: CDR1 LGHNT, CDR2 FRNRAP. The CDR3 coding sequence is TGTGCTAGTGGTTTGGTGCTGGGGGACACGACTAACTATGGCTACACCTTC. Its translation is CASGLVLGDTTNYGYTF.

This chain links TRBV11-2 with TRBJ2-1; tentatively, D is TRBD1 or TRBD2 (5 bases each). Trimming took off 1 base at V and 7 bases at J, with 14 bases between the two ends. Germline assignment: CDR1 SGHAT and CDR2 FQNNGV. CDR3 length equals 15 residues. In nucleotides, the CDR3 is TGTGCCAGCAGCTTAGGAGGGGCAGTTGGGAATGAGCAGTTCTTC. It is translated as CASSLGGAVGNEQFF.

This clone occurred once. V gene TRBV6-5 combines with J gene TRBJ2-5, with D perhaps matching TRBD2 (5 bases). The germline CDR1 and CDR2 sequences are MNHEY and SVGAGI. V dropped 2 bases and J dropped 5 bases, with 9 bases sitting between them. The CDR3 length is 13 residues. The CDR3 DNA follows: TGTGCCAGCAGTTACGAGGGCTGGGAGACCCAGTACTTC. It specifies CASSYEGWETQYF.